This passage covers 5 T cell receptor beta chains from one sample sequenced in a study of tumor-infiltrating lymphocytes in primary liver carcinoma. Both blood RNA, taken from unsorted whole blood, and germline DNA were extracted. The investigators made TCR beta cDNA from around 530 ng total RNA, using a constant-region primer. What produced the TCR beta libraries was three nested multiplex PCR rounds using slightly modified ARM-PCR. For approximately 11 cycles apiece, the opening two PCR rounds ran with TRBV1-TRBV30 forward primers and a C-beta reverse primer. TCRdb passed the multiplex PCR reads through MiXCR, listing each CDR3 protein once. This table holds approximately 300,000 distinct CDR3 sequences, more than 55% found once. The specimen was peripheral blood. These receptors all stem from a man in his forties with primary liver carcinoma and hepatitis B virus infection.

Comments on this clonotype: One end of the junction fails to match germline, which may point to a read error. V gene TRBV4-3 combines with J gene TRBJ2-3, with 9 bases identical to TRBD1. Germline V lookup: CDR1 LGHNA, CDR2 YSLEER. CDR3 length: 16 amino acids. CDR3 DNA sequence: TGCGCCAGCAGCCAAGTCGGGGGACAGGGTCCAGATACGCAGTGTTTT. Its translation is CASSQVGGQGPDTQCF.

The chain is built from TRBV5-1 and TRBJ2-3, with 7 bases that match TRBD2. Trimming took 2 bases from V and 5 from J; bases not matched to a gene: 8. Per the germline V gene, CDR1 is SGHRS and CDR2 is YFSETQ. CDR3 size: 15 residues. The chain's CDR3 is CASSLSGTSGDTQYF. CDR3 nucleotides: TGCGCCAGCAGCTTAAGCGGGACGTCCGGAGATACGCAGTATTTT. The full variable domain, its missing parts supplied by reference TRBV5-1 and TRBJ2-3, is KAGVTQTPRYLIKTRGQQVTLSCSPISGHRSVSWYQQTPGQGLQFLFEYFSETQRNKGNFPGRFSGRQFSNSRSEMNVSTLELGDSALYLCASSLSGTSGDTQYFGPGTRLTVL.

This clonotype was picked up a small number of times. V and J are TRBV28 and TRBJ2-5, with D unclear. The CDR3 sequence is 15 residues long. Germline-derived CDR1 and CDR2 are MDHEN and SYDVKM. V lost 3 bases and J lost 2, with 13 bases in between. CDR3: CASSFSGSRQETQYF. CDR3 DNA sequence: TGTGCCAGCAGTTTCTCCGGATCAAGACAAGAGACCCAGTACTTC.

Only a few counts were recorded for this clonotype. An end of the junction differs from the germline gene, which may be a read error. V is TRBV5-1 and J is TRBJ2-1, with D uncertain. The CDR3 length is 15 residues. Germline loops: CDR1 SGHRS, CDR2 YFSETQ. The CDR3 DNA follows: TGCGCCAGCAGCTTGGACCCGGCCTCCTATAATGAGCAGTTCTTC. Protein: CASSLDPASYNEQFF.

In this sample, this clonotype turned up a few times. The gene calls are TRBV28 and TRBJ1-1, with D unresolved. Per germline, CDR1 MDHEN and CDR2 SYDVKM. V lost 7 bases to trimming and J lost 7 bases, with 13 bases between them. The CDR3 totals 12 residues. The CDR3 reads CASMSTGNEAFF. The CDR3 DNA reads TGTGCCAGCATGTCAACGGGTAATGAAGCTTTCTTT.